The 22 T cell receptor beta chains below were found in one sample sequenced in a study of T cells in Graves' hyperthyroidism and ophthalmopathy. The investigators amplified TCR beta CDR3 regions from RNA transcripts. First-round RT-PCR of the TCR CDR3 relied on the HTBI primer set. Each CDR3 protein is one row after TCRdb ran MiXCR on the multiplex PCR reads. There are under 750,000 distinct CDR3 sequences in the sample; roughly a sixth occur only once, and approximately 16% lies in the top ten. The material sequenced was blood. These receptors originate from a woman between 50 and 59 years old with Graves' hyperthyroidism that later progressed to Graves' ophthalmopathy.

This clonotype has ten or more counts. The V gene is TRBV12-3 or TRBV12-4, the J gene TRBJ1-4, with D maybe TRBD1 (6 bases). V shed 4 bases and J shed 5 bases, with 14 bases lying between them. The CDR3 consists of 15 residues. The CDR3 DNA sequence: TGTGCCAGCAGTTCTGGACAGAGCTGGAATGAAAAACTGTTTTTT. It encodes CASSSGQSWNEKLFF.

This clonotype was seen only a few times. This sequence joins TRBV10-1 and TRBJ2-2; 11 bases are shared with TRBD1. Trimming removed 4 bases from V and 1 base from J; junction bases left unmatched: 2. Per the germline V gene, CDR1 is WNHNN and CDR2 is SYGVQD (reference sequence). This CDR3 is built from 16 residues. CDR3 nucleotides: TGCGCCAGCAGTGGGGACAGGGGGTTGAACACCGGGGAGCTGTTTTTT. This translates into CASSGDRGLNTGELFF.

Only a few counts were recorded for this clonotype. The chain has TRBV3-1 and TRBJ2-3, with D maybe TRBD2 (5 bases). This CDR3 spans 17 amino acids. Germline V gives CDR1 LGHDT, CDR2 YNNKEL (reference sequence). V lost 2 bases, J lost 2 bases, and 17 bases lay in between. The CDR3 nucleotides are TGTGCCAGCAGCCAAACCATTAAGCGGAGAACCACAGATACGCAGTATTTT. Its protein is CASSQTIKRRTTDTQYF.

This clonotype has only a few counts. CDR3 nucleotide sequence: TGTGCCAGCAGTTTCCCGACGGGACAGGGCTCCTACGAGCAGTACTTC. Translated: CASSFPTGQGSYEQYF. The V gene is TRBV27, the J gene TRBJ2-7; 9 positions agree with TRBD1. This CDR3 region has 16 residues. After removal of 3 bases from V and 0 bases from J, the junction contained 6 bases not matched to a gene. Germline V gene lookup returns CDR1 MNHEY and CDR2 SMNVEV (reference sequence).

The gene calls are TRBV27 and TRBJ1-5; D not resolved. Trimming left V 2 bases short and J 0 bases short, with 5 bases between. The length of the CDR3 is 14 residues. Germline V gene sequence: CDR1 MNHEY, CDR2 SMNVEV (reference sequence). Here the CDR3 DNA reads TGTGCCAGCAGTTTACACGGTAGCAATCAGCCCCAGCATTTT. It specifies CASSLHGSNQPQHF.

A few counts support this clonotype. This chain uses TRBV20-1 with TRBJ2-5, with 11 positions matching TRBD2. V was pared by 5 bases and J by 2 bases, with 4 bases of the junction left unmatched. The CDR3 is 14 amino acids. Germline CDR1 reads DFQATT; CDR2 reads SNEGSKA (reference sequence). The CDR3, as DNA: TGCAGTGCTTCCAGACTAGCGGGGCAAGAGACCCAGTACTTC. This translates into CSASRLAGQETQYF.

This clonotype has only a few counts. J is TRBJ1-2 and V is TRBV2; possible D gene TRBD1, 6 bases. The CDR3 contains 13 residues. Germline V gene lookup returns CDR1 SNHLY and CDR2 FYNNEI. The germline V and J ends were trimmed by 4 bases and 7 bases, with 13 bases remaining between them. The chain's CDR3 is CASSVGQGLGYTF. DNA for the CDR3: TGTGCCAGCAGTGTAGGGCAGGGGCTTGGCTACACCTTC. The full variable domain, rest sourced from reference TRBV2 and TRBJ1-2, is EPEVTQTPSHQVTQMGQEVILRCVPISNHLYFYWYRQILGQKVEFLVSFYNNEISEKSEIFDDQFSVERPDGSNFTLKIRSTKLEDSAMYFCASSVGQGLGYTFGSGTRLTVV.

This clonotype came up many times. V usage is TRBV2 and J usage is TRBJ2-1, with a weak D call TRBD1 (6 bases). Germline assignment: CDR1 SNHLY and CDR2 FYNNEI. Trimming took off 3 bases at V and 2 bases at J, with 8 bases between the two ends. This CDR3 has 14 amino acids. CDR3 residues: CASSDWGPYNEQFF. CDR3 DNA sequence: TGTGCCAGCAGTGATTGGGGGCCCTACAATGAGCAGTTCTTC. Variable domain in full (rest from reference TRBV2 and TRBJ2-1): EPEVTQTPSHQVTQMGQEVILRCVPISNHLYFYWYRQILGQKVEFLVSFYNNEISEKSEIFDDQFSVERPDGSNFTLKIRSTKLEDSAMYFCASSDWGPYNEQFFGPGTRLTVL.

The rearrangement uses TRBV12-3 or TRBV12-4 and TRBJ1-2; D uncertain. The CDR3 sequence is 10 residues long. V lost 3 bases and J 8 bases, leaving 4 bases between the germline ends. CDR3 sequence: CASSLVGYTF. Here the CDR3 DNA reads TGTGCCAGCAGTTTGGTGGGCTACACCTTC.

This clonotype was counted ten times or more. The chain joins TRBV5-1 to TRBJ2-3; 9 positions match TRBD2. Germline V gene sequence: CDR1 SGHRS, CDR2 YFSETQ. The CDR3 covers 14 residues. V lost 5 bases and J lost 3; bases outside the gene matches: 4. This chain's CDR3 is CASRRGGLTDTQYF. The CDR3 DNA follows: TGCGCCAGCAGGCGGGGGGGCCTGACAGATACGCAGTATTTT.

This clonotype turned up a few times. The DNA for the CDR3 is TGTGCCAGCAGCGCCGGGACTAGCGGGGGTGATGAGCAGTTCTTC. Translating gives CASSAGTSGGDEQFF. The rearrangement links TRBV9 to TRBJ2-1, with 14 positions matching TRBD2. This CDR3 has 15 residues. Looked up from germline, CDR1 is SGDLS and CDR2 is YYNGEE. The ends lost 3 bases at V and 8 bases at J; junction bases unmatched: 4. Combining the CDR3 with reference TRBV9 and TRBJ2-1 gives the whole variable domain DSGVTQTPKHLITATGQRVTLRCSPRSGDLSVYWYQQSLDQGLQFLIQYYNGEERAKGNILERFSAQQFPDLHSELNLSSLELGDSALYFCASSAGTSGGDEQFFGPGTRLTVL.

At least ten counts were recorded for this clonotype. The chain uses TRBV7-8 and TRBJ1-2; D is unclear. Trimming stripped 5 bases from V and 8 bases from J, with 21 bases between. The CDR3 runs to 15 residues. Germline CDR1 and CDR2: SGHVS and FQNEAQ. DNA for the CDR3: TGTGCCAGCAGCCCTACCTCAAGGGCAGGCTGGGGCTACACCTTC. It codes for CASSPTSRAGWGYTF.

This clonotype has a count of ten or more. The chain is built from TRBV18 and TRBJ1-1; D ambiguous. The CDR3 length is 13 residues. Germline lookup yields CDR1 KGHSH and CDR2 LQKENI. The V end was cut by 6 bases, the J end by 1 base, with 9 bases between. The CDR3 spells CASSGSPNTEAFF. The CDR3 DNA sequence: TGTGCCAGCTCGGGGAGCCCGAACACTGAAGCTTTCTTT. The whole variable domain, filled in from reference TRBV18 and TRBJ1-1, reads NAGVMQNPRHLVRRRGQEARLRCSPMKGHSHVYWYRQLPEEGLKFMVYLQKENIIDESGMPKERFSAEFPKEGPSILRIQQVVRGDSAAYFCASSGSPNTEAFFGQGTRLTVV.

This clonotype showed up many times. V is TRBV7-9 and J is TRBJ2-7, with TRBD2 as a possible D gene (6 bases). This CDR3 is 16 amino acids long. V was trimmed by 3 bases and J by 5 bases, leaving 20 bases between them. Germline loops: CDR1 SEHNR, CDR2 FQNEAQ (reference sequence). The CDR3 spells CASSLANVGGKDEQYF. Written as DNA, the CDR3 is TGTGCCAGCAGCTTGGCTAACGTGGGGGGTAAGGACGAGCAGTACTTC.

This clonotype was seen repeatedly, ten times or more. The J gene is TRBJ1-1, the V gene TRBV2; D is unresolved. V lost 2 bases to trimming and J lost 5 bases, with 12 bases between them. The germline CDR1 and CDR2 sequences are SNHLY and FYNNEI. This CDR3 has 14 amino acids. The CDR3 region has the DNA TGTGCCAGCAGTGAATATCAGCGGAGGACTGAAGCTTTCTTT. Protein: CASSEYQRRTEAFF. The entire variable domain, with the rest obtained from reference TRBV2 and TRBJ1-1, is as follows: EPEVTQTPSHQVTQMGQEVILRCVPISNHLYFYWYRQILGQKVEFLVSFYNNEISEKSEIFDDQFSVERPDGSNFTLKIRSTKLEDSAMYFCASSEYQRRTEAFFGQGTRLTVV.

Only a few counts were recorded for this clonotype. The CDR3 spells CAWSVRGLGEQYF. CDR3 nucleotide sequence: TGTGCCTGGAGTGTACGAGGGTTGGGGGAGCAGTACTTC. V and J are TRBV30 and TRBJ2-7; tentative D call: TRBD2 (5 bases). Trimming left V 0 bases short and J 7 bases short, with 13 bases between. This CDR3 region has 13 residues. Germline V gene sequence: CDR1 GTSNPN, CDR2 SVGIG (reference sequence).

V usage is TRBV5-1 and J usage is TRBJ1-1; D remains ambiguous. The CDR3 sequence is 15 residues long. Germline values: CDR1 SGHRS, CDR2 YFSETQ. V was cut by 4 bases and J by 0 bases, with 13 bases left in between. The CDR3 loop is CASSIRAGLNTEAFF. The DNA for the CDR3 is TGCGCCAGCAGCATTCGGGCGGGGTTGAACACTGAAGCTTTCTTT.

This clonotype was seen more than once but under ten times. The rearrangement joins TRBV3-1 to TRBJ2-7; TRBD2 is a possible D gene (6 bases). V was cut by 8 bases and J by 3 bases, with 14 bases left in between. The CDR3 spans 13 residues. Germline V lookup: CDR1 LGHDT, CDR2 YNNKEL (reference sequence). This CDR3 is CASSRAGIYEQYF. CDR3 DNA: TGTGCCAGCTCCCGGGCGGGGATCTACGAGCAGTACTTC.

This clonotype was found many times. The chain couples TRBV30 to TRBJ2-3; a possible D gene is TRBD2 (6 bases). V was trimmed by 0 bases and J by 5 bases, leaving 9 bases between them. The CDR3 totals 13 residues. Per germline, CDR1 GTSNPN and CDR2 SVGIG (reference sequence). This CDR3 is CAWSVMGGDTQYF. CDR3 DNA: TGTGCCTGGAGTGTAATGGGGGGAGATACGCAGTATTTT.

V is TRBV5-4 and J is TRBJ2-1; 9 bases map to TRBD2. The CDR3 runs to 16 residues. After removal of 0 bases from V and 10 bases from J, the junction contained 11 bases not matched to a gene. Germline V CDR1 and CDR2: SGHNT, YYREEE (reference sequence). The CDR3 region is CASSLAVAGGRGEQFF. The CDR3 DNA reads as TGTGCCAGCAGCTTGGCCGTGGCGGGGGGGCGCGGCGAGCAGTTCTTC.

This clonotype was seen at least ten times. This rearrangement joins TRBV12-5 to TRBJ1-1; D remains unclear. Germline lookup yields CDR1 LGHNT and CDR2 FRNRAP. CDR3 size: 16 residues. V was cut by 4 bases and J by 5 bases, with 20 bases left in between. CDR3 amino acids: CASGSPGGSVGTEAFF. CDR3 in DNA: TGTGCTAGTGGTTCGCCCGGAGGGTCGGTAGGGACTGAAGCTTTCTTT.

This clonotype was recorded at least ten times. The CDR3 sequence: CASSYHLRTGDANTEAFF. The CDR3 nucleotides are TGTGCCAGCAGCTACCACCTACGAACAGGGGATGCGAACACTGAAGCTTTCTTT. V and J are TRBV7-9 and TRBJ1-1, with TRBD1 matching 7 bases. J was trimmed by 1 base and V by 4 bases; bases with no gene match: 15. Germline CDR1 reads SEHNR; CDR2 reads FQNEAQ (reference sequence). This CDR3 comprises 18 residues.